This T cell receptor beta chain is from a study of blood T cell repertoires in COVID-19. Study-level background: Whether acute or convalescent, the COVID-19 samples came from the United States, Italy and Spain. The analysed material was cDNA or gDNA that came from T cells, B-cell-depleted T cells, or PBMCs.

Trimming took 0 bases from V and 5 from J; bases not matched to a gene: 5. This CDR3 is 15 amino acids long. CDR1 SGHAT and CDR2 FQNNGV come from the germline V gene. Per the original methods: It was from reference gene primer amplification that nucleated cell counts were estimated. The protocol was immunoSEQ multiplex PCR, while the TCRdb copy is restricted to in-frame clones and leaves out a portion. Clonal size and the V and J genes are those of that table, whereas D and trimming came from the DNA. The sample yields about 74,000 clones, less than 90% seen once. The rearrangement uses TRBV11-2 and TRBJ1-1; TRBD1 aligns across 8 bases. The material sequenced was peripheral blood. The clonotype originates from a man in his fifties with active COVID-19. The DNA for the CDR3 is TGTGCCAGCAGCTTAGACGGCAGGGGGCAAACTGAAGCTTTCTTT. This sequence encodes CASSLDGRGQTEAFF.